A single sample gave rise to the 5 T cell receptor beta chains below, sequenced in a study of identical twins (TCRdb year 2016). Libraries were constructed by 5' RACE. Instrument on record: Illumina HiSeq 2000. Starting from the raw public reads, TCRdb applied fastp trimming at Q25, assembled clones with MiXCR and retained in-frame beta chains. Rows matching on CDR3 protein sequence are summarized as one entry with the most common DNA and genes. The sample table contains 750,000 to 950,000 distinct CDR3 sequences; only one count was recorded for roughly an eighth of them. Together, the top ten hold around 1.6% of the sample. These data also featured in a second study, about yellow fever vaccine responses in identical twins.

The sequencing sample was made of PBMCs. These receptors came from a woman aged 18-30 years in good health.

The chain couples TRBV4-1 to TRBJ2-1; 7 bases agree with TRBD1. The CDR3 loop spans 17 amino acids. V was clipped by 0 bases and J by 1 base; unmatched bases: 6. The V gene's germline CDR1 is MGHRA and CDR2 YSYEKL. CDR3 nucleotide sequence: TGCGCCAGCAGCCAAGAGAGAGGCAGGGGGTCCTACAATGAGCAGTTCTTC. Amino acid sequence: CASSQERGRGSYNEQFF.

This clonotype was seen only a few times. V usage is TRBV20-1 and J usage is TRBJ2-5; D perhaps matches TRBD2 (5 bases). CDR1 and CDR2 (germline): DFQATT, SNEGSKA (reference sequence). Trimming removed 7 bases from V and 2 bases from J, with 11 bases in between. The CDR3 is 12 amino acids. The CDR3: CSVIERQETQYF. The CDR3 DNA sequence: TGCAGTGTGATTGAGCGGCAAGAGACCCAGTACTTC.

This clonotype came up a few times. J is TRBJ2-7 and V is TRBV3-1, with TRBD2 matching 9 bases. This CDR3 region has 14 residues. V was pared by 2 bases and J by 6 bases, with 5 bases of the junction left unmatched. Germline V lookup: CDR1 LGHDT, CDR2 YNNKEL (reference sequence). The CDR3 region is CASSQSGLATEQYV. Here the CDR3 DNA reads TGTGCCAGCAGCCAATCGGGACTAGCCACCGAGCAGTACGTC.

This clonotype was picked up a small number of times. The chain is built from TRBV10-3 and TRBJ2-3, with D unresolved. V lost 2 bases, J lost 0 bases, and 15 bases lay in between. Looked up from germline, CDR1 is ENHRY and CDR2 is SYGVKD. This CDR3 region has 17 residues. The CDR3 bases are TGTGCCATCAGTGAGAGGTTTGGCTCAAGAAGCACAGATACGCAGTATTTT. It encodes CAISERFGSRSTDTQYF.

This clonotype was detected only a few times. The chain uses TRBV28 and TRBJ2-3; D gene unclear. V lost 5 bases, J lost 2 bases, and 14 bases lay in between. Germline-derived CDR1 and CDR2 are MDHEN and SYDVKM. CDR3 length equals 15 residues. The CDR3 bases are TGTGCCAGCAGTCCAGGTGGCAGCCCCACAGATACGCAGTATTTT. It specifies CASSPGGSPTDTQYF.